This T cell receptor beta chain emerged from a study of blood T cell repertoires in COVID-19. Remarks on this clone: Its ends do not fully match the called genes, so a read error is possible.

Germline CDR1 and CDR2: SQVTM and ANQGSEA. The length of the CDR3 is 14 residues. Generated by immunoSEQ multiplex PCR, the TCRdb table keeps only in-frame clones and is missing some. The sample yields 290,000 or so clones, 80% to 95% seen once. The specimen sequenced was PBMCs or T cells enriched from blood (not recorded which). This receptor was identified in a woman in her twenties or thirties who had recovered from COVID-19. The V and J genes are TRBV29-1 and TRBJ1-3; 7 bases align to TRBD1. The CDR3 region is CSVATGVSENTIYF. CDR3 in DNA: TGCAGCGTCGCTACAGGGGTCTCTGAAAACACCATATATTTT.